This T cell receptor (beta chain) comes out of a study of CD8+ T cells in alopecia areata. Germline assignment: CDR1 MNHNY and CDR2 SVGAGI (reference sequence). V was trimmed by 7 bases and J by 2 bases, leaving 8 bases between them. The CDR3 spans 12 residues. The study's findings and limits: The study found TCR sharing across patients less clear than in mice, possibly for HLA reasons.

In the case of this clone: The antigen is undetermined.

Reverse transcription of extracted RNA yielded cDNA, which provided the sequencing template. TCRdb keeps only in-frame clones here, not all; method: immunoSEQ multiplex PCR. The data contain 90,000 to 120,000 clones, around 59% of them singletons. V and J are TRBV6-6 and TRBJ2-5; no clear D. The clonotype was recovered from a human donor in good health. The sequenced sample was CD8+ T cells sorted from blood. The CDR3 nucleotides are TGTGCCAGCAAGGAGAGTCAAGAGACCCAGTACTTC. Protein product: CASKESQETQYF.